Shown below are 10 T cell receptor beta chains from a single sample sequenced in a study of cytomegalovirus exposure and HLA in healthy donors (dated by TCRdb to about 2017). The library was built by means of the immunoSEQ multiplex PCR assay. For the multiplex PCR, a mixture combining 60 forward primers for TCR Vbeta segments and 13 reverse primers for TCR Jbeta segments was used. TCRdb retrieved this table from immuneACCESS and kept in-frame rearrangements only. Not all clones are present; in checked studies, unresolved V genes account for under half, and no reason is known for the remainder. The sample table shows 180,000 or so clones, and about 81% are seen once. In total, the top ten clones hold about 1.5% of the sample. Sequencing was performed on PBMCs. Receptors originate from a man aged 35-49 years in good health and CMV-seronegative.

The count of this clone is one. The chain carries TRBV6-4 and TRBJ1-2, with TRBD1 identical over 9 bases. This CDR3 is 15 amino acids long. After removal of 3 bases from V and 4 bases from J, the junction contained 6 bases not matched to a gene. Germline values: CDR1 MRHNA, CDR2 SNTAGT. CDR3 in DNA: TGTGCCAGCAGTGATATCCCGGGACAGGGCTATGGCTACACCTTC. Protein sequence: CASSDIPGQGYGYTF.

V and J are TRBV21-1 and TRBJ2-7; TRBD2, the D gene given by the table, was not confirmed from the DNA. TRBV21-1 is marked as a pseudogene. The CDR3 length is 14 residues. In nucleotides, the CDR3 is TGTGCCAGCAACGGGGGATGCGCCCCCTACGAGCAGTACTTC. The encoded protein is CASNGGCAPYEQYF.

CDR3 bases: TGTGCCAGCAGCCCCAACAGGGGGGGGCCAGATACGCAGTATTTT. This sequence encodes CASSPNRGGPDTQYF. This chain connects TRBV7-3 to TRBJ2-3; D is possibly TRBD1 (8 bases). This CDR3 contains 15 residues. In germline, CDR1 is SGHTA, CDR2 FQGTGA. Trimming pared 5 bases from V and 4 bases from J, leaving 16 bases between.

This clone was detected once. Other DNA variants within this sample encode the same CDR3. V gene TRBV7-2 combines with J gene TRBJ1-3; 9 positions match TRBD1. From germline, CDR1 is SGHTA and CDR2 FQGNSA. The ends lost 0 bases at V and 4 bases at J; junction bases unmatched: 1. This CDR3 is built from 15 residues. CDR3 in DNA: TGTGCCAGCAGCTTAGCGACAGGGGGAGGAAACACCATATATTTT. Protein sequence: CASSLATGGGNTIYF.

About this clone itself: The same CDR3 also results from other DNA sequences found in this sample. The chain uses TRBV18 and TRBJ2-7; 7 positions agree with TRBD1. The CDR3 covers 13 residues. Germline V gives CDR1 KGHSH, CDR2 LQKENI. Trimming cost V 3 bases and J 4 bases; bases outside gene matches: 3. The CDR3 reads CASSPYRGYEQYF. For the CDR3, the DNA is TGTGCCAGCTCACCCTACAGGGGTTACGAGCAGTACTTC.

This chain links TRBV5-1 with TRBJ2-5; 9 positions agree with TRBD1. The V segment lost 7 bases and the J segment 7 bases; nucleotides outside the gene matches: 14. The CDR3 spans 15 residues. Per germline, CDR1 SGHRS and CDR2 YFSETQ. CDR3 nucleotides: TGCGCCAGCGGGGCCGGGACAGGGAGTTTCAGGACCCAGTACTTC. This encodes CASGAGTGSFRTQYF.

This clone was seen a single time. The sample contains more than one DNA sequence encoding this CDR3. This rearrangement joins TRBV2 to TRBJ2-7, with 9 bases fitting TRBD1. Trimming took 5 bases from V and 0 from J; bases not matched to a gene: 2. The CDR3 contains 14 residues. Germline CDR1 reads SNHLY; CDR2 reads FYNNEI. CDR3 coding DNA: TGTGCCAGCAGTCGGGACAGGGACTCCTACGAGCAGTACTTC. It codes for CASSRDRDSYEQYF.

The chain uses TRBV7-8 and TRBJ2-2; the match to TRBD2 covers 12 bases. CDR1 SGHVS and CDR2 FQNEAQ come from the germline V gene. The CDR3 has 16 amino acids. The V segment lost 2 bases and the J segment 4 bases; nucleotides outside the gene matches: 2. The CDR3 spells CASSLTSGGTTGELFF. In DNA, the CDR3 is TGTGCCAGCAGCTTAACTAGCGGGGGGACCACCGGGGAGCTGTTTTTT.

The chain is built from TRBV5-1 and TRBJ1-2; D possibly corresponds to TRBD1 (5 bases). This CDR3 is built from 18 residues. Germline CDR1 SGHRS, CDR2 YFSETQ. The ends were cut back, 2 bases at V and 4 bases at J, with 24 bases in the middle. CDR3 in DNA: TGCGCCAGCAGCTTCCTGGACCGCTACAGGAGTAAGGGCTATGGCTACACCTTC. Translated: CASSFLDRYRSKGYGYTF.

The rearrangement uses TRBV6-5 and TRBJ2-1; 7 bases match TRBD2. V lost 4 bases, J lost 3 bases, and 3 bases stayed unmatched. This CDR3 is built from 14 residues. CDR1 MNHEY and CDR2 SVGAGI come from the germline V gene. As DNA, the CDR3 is TGTGCCAGCAGTTCGTCGGGGGGCTACAATGAGCAGTTCTTC. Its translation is CASSSSGGYNEQFF.